Given below is one T cell receptor beta chain in context. This clonotype is considered medium-sized (0.01 to 0.1%). Its recognized antigen is unknown. No base-level quality is on record; no much larger clone is a single base apart. The library was generated by PCR. The reads were generated on an Illumina HiSeq 2500. TCRdb itself trimmed the public reads at Q25 with fastp, ran MiXCR and retained productive beta chains. For every CDR3 protein sequence, its rows merge into one entry that carries the most common genes and DNA. Here the sample has some 2,000 distinct CDR3 sequences; around 17% occur a single time. The top ten clonotypes cover 25% to 30% of the sample. The data were obtained in a study of CXCR3 chemokines and chemotherapy response in bladder cancer (dated by TCRdb to between 2021 and 2023). A note on the overall study: Whether chemotherapy response in human bladder cancer was predicted by intratumoral CXCR3 chemokine system activity was examined in the study.

V and J are truncated by 4 bases and 5 bases respectively, leaving an intervening sequence of 23 bases. In the germline V gene, CDR1 corresponds to MNHEY and CDR2 to SVGEGT. The CDR3, cysteine through phenylalanine, is 17 amino acids long. Solely the CDR3 DNA is kept, with 51 bases framed from the first base. The sample was taken from a patient whose treatment included neoadjuvant chemotherapy. The sequence derives from a human donor with bladder cancer that responded to neoadjuvant chemotherapy. The rearranged chain carries TRBV6-2 or TRBV6-3 and TRBJ2-5, with a tentative D gene TRBD1 over 5 matching bases. The DNA is TGTGCCAGCAGTTCCCCAAACGACAGTGTTTGGTGGGAGACCCAGTACTTC. This encodes CASSSPNDSVWWETQYF.